The 10 T cell receptor beta chains listed next were all sequenced from one sample in a study of cytomegalovirus exposure and HLA in healthy donors. The primer mix had 60 Vbeta and 13 Jbeta primers. Clones were sequenced by immunoSEQ multiplex PCR, and TCRdb holds only the in-frame ones, with some missing. The data hold about 200,000 clones, with over 9.5% observed a single time. Sequences were obtained from PBMCs. Source of these receptors: a man in his fifties or sixties in good health and CMV-seropositive.

The chain uses TRBV4-2 and TRBJ2-3; D may be TRBD1 (6 bases). The V end was cut by 0 bases, the J end by 4 bases, with 17 bases between. The CDR3 extends over 17 amino acids. CDR1 LGHNA and CDR2 YNFKEQ come from the germline V gene. The CDR3 reads CASSQDRMDSRSDTQYF. CDR3 nucleotides: TGTGCCAGCAGCCAAGATAGAATGGACAGTAGATCAGATACGCAGTATTTT.

The CDR3 bases are TGTGCCAGCAGTTACTCGGGAGGACGGGGGGGTGAATTCTTC. It encodes CASSYSGGRGGEFF. This rearrangement joins TRBV6-5 to TRBJ2-1; the match to TRBD2 covers 8 bases. Germline CDR1 is MNHEY and CDR2 is SVGAGI. The length of the CDR3 is 14 residues. V shed 0 bases, J shed 16 bases, and the junction held 11 bases outside the gene matches.

The V call is TRBV10-3, the J call TRBJ2-1, with 7 bases matching TRBD1. This CDR3 contains 12 residues. Losses at the gene ends were 8 bases for V and 5 bases for J; bases not matched to a gene: 3. Germline CDR1 reads ENHRY; CDR2 reads SYGVKD. CDR3 in amino acids: CAIRDSNNEQFF. DNA of the CDR3: TGTGCCATCCGGGACAGTAACAATGAGCAGTTCTTC.

The rearrangement uses TRBV10-2 and TRBJ2-1; 13 bases line up with TRBD2. Germline CDR1 and CDR2: WSHSY and SAAADI. The length of the CDR3 is 16 residues. The ends lost 2 bases at V and 7 bases at J; junction bases unmatched: 5. CDR3 sequence reads: CASSETSGGARNEQFF. The CDR3 DNA is TGCGCCAGCAGTGAGACTAGCGGGGGGGCCCGTAATGAGCAGTTCTTC.

This clone was seen a few times. The rearrangement joins TRBV18 to TRBJ1-2, with TRBD1 matching 7 bases. J was trimmed by 4 bases and V by 3 bases; bases with no gene match: 5. The CDR3 has 14 residues. Per germline, CDR1 KGHSH and CDR2 LQKENI. CDR3 loop: CASSPQGGLYGYTF. CDR3 coding DNA: TGTGCCAGCTCACCCCAGGGGGGTCTCTATGGCTACACCTTC.

The chain uses TRBV25-1 and TRBJ2-7, with D possibly being TRBD1 (5 bases). Germline V lookup: CDR1 MGHDK, CDR2 SYGVNS. The V gene lost 2 bases and the J gene lost 3 bases, with 5 bases spanning the gap. The CDR3 extends over 12 amino acids. The CDR3 coding sequence is TGTGCCAGCAGTGAACAGGGCTACGAGCAGTACTTC. This encodes CASSEQGYEQYF.

This clone turned up a few times. V is TRBV5-1 and J is TRBJ2-3; possible D gene TRBD1, 5 bases. This CDR3 is 13 amino acids long. In germline, CDR1 is SGHRS, CDR2 YFSETQ. V was pared by 4 bases and J by 4 bases, with 10 bases between. The DNA for the CDR3 is TGCGCCAGCAGCGGTACAGGCGCAGATACGCAGTATTTT. Residues: CASSGTGADTQYF. Full variable domain (missing parts from reference TRBV5-1 and TRBJ2-3): KAGVTQTPRYLIKTRGQQVTLSCSPISGHRSVSWYQQTPGQGLQFLFEYFSETQRNKGNFPGRFSGRQFSNSRSEMNVSTLELGDSALYLCASSGTGADTQYFGPGTRLTVL.

This clone appeared a single time. The rearrangement joins TRBV7-2 to TRBJ1-2; tentative D call: TRBD1 (6 bases). V was shortened by 9 bases and J by 4 bases, with 21 bases between the two germline ends. CDR1 and CDR2 (germline): SGHTA, FQGNSA. There are 15 residues in the CDR3. CDR3 loop: CASSPGVRSGYGYTF. The CDR3 DNA reads as TGTGCCAGTTCCCCAGGGGTTAGGAGCGGCTATGGCTACACCTTC.

A few counts support this clone. The chain combines TRBV5-1 with TRBJ1-2; D may be TRBD1 (6 bases). Germline values: CDR1 SGHRS, CDR2 YFSETQ. This CDR3 region has 14 residues. The V gene lost 4 bases and the J gene lost 6 bases, with 16 bases spanning the gap. CDR3 region: CASSRDGGGDGYTF. The CDR3 nucleotides read TGCGCCAGCAGCCGGGATGGGGGCGGAGATGGCTACACCTTC.

The chain recombines TRBV28 with TRBJ1-2; TRBD1 might be the D (5 bases). CDR3 size: 14 residues. Per germline, CDR1 MDHEN and CDR2 SYDVKM. Trimming removed 3 bases from V and 8 bases from J, with 16 bases in between. The CDR3 loop reads CASSLNLGGPGYTF. Written as DNA, the CDR3 is TGTGCCAGCAGTTTGAATCTCGGGGGACCCGGCTACACCTTC.